These T cell receptor beta chains were read from a single sample in a study of T cells after yellow fever vaccination. Using its own MiXCR run on the 5' RACE reads, TCRdb lists one record per CDR3 protein. The profile shows 300,000 to 350,000 distinct CDR3 sequences, roughly 4% of them singletons. The material was PBMCs, obtained 5 days after the yellow fever booster vaccination. All receptors derive from a man aged 18-30 years who received the YFV17D yellow fever vaccine. The CDR3 runs from the conserved cysteine through the conserved F or W. A D gene is named only where the DNA matches it firmly.

.,TRBV20-1,CSARPPGSSLYGYTF
TRBD1,TRBV20-1,CSASTGVYGTDTQYF
.,TRBV20-1,CSARDFVSRARYGGYTF
.,TRBV3-1,CASSRLLDTQYF
.,TRBV6-5,CASSYAGMGVNTEAFF
.,TRBV5-6,CASSSIQGGTEAFF
.,TRBV7-2,CASSLPGGDGYTF
.,TRBV28,CASSLRGAGYNEQFF
.,TRBV5-1,CASSFEGTNYGYTF
TRBD2,TRBV5-1,CASSPGTSPSTDTQYF
TRBD1,TRBV6-2/TRBV6-3,CASSYPGQGFGNEQFF
.,TRBV11-3,CASSSRDNNEQFF
TRBD1,TRBV20-1,CSARGWDREQPQHF
TRBD2,TRBV6-5,CASRDSGGRTDTQYF
TRBD2,TRBV7-3,CASSTTGTSGNEQFF
TRBD1,TRBV2,CASSAQGGSNQPQHF
.,TRBV9,CASSVSGGLTSRDTQYF
TRBD1,TRBV7-7,CASSLAPTGGNTGELFF
.,TRBV15,CATSRDMLSSYNEQFF
TRBD2,TRBV5-8,CASSFIAGGYNEQFF
TRBD2,TRBV6-2/TRBV6-3,CASSGTSGSRQYF
.,TRBV6-5,CASSYSGGDQETQYF
TRBD2,TRBV5-5,CASSIAGGEETQYF
.,TRBV29-1,CSVAGTPVNYGYTF
TRBD1,TRBV6-6,CATQGASGNTIYF
TRBD1,TRBV5-1,CASSPGQGALNSPLHF
.,TRBV7-9,CASSPPEAVRETQYF
.,TRBV12-3/TRBV12-4,CASSLVGQSYEQYF
TRBD1,TRBV6-5,CASSYSAGTGSSKAFF
.,TRBV4-1,CASSRVPERTGELFF
TRBD2,TRBV5-1,CASSLVASGGYEQYF
.,TRBV5-1,CASSLVIPRHEQFF
.,TRBV4-2,CASSPNGERLTDTQYF
TRBD1,TRBV9,CASSPRGQEEKLFF